The source of this T cell receptor (beta chain) is a study of blood T cell repertoires in COVID-19. The study drew participants aged about 18 to 89 years from under 30 US areas. Researchers sorted participants into cohorts using their self-reported clinical history. Recovered Cohort 3 donors showed two negative PCRs, clearance, or symptom resolution. The protocol was immunoSEQ multiplex PCR, while the TCRdb copy is restricted to in-frame clones and leaves out a portion. The table lists about 160,000 clones, roughly 84% of them singletons. The CDR3 runs to 14 residues. V shed 3 bases and J shed 1 base, with 10 bases lying between them. From germline, CDR1 is KGHSH and CDR2 LQKENI.

The sequence was obtained from a woman in her 50s who had recovered from COVID-19. Specimen: PBMCs or T cells enriched from blood (not recorded which). The rearrangement uses TRBV18 and TRBJ2-7; weak D call: TRBD2 (6 bases). The CDR3 sequence: CASSPGGRSYEQYF. DNA of the CDR3: TGTGCCAGCTCACCGGGGGGTAGGTCCTACGAGCAGTACTTC.